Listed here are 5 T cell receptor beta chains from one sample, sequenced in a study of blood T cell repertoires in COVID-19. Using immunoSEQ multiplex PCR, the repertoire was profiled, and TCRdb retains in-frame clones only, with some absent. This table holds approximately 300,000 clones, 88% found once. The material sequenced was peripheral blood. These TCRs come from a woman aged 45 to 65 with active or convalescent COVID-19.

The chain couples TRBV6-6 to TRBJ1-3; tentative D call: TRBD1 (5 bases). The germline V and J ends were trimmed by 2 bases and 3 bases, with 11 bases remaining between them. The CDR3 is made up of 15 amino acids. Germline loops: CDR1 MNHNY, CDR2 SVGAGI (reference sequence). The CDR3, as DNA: TGTGCCAGCAGTTACGGGGCAGTGGATGGAAACACCATATATTTT. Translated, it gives CASSYGAVDGNTIYF.

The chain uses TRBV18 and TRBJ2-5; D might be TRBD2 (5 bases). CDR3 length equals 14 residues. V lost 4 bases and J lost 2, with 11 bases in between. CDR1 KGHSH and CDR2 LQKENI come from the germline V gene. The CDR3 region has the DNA TGTGCCAGCTCACTTTTTTCGGGGCAAGAGACCCAGTACTTC. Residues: CASSLFSGQETQYF. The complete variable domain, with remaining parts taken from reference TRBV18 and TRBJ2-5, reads NAGVMQNPRHLVRRRGQEARLRCSPMKGHSHVYWYRQLPEEGLKFMVYLQKENIIDESGMPKERFSAEFPKEGPSILRIQQVVRGDSAAYFCASSLFSGQETQYFGPGTRLLVL.

The CDR3 DNA reads as TGTGCCAGCAGCCCCCAGGCAGTAACCAATGAGCAGTTCTTC. Protein product: CASSPQAVTNEQFF. The chain has TRBV7-2 and TRBJ2-1; D is uncertain. The germline gives CDR1 SGHTA, CDR2 FQGNSA. This CDR3 has 14 amino acids. Trimming took 5 bases from V and 6 from J, leaving 14 bases between them.

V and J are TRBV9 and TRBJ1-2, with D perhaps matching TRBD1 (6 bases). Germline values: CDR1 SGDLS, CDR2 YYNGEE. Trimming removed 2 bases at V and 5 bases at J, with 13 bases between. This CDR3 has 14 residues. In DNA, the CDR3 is TGTGCCAGCAGCGTCCTAGGGGGACCATATGGCTACACCTTC. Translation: CASSVLGGPYGYTF.

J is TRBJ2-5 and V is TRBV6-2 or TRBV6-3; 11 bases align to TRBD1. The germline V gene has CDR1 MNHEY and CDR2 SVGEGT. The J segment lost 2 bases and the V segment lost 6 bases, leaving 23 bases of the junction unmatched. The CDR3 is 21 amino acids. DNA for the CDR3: TGTGCCAGCAGCCCAATACCCCGGGACAGGGGGGTAGAGGGCATTCAAGAGACCCAGTACTTC. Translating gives CASSPIPRDRGVEGIQETQYF.